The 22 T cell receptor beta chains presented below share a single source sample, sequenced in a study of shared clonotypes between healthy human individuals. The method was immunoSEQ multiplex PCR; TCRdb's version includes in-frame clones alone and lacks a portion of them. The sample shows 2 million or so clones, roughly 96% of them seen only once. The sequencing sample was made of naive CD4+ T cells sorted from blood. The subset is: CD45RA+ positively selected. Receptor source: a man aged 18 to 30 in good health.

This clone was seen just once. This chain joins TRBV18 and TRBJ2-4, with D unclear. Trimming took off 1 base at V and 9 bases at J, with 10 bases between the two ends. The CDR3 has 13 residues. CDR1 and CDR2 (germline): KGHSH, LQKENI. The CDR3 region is CASSPRESSIQYF. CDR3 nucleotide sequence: TGTGCCAGCTCACCACGAGAGAGTAGCATTCAGTACTTC.

The DNA of the CDR3 is TGTGCCAGCTCACCAGGGAGAAATGAAAAACTGTTTTTT. It is translated as CASSPGRNEKLFF. The chain links TRBV18 to TRBJ1-4; no clear D gene. The CDR3 has 13 amino acids. Germline V gives CDR1 KGHSH, CDR2 LQKENI. V lost 2 bases to trimming and J lost 5 bases, with 6 bases between them.

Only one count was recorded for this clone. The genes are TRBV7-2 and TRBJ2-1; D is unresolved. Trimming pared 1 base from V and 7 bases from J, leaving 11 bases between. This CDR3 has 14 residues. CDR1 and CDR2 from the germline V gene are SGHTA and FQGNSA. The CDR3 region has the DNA TGTGCCAGCAGCTTAGGCCCCCAAAATAATGAGCAGTTCTTC. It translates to CASSLGPQNNEQFF.

The CDR3 sequence is CAISEFGVYTGELFF. The CDR3 DNA sequence: TGTGCCATCAGTGAGTTCGGGGTGTACACCGGGGAGCTGTTTTTT. This chain connects TRBV10-3 to TRBJ2-2; tentatively, D is TRBD2 (5 bases). CDR1 is ENHRY, CDR2 SYGVKD, per germline. V shed 1 base and J shed 3 bases, with 9 bases lying between them. The CDR3 has 15 amino acids.

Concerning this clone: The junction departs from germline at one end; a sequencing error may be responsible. For the CDR3, the DNA is TGTGCCAGCAGCGAGGACAGGGGCTATGACTACACCTTC. Its translation: CASSEDRGYDYTF. V usage is TRBV2 and J usage is TRBJ1-2, with 9 bases lining up with TRBD1. CDR1 SNHLY and CDR2 FYNNEI come from the germline V gene. This CDR3 region has 13 residues. Variable domain in full (rest from reference TRBV2 and TRBJ1-2): EPEVTQTPSHQVTQMGQEVILRCVPISNHLYFYWYRQILGQKVEFLVSFYNNEISEKSEIFDDQFSVERPDGSNFTLKIRSTKLEDSAMYFCASSEDRGYDYTFGSGTRLTVV.

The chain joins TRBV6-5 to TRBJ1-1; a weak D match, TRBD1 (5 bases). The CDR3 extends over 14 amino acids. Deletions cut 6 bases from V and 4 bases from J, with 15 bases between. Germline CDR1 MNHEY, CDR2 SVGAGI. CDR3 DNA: TGTGCCAGCAGACGGGGGGTGGGGACCACTGAAGCTTTCTTT. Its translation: CASRRGVGTTEAFF.

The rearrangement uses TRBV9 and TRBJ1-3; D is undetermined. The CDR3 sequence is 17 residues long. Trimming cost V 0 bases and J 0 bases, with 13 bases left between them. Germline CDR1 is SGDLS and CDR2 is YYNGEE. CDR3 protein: CASSVGVDLNSGNTIYF. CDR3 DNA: TGTGCCAGCAGCGTAGGGGTGGACCTGAACTCTGGAAACACCATATATTTT. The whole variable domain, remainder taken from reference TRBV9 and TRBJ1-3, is DSGVTQTPKHLITATGQRVTLRCSPRSGDLSVYWYQQSLDQGLQFLIQYYNGEERAKGNILERFSAQQFPDLHSELNLSSLELGDSALYFCASSVGVDLNSGNTIYFGEGSWLTVV.

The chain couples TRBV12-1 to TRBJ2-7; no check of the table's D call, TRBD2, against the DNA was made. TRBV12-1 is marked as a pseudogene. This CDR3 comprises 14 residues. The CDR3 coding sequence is TGTGCCAGCAGCCTCCGGGACTATGCCTACGAGCAGTACTTC. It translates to CASSLRDYAYEQYF.

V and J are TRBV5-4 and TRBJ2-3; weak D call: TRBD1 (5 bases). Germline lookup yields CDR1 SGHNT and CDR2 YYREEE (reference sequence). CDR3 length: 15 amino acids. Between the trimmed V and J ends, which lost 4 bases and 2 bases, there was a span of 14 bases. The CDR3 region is CASSTPDIYTDTQYF. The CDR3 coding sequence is TGTGCCAGCAGCACCCCGGACATATACACAGATACGCAGTATTTT.

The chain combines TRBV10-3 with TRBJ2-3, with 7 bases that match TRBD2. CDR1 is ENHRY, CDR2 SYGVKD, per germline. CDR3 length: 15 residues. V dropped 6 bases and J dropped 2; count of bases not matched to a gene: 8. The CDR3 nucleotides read TGTGCCATCAGAGGGGCTAGCGGAATCACAGATACGCAGTATTTT. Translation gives CAIRGASGITDTQYF.

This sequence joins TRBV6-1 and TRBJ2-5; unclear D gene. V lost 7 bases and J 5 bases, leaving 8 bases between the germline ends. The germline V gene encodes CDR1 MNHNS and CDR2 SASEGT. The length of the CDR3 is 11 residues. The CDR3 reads CASTPRETQYF. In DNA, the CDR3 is TGTGCCAGCACCCCTCGGGAGACCCAGTACTTC.

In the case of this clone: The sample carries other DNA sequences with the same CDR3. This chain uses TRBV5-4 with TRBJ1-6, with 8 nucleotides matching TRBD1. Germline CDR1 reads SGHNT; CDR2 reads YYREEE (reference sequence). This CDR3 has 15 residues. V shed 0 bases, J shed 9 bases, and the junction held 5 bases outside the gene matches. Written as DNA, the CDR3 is TGTGCCAGCAGCTTGGGAACAGGGGGAGGTTCACCCCTCCACTTT. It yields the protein CASSLGTGGGSPLHF.

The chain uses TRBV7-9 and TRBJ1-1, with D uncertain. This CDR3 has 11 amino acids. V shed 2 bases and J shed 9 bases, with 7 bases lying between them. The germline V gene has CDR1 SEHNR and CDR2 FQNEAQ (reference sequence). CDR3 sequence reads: CASSLWTKAFF. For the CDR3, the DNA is TGTGCCAGCAGCTTATGGACTAAAGCTTTCTTT.

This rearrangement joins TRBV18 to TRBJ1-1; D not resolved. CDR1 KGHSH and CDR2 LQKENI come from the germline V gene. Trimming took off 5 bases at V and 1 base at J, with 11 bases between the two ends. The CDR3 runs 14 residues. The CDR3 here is CASSSIQRNTEAFF. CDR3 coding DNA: TGTGCCAGCTCATCGATCCAGAGGAACACTGAAGCTTTCTTT.

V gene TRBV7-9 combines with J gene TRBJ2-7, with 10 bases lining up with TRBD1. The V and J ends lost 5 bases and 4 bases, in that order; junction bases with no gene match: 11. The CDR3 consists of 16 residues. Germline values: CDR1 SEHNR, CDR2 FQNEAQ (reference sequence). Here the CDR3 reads CASSTYLTGGLYEQYF. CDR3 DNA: TGTGCCAGCAGCACCTACCTGACAGGGGGCCTTTACGAGCAGTACTTC.

Here the CDR3 reads CAWDLSGTKNQPQHF. CDR3 DNA sequence: TGTGCCTGGGACCTAAGCGGGACAAAGAATCAGCCCCAGCATTTT. The rearrangement joins TRBV30 to TRBJ1-5, with D possibly matching TRBD1 (6 bases). Trimming took off 5 bases at V and 4 bases at J, with 18 bases between the two ends. There are 15 residues in the CDR3. In germline, CDR1 is GTSNPN, CDR2 SVGIG (reference sequence).

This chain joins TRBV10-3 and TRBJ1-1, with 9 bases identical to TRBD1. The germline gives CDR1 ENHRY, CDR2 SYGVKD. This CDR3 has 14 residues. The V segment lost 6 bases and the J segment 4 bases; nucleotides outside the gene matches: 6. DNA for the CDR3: TGTGCCATCAGCGGTGACAGGGGGAGCACTGAAGCTTTCTTT. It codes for CAISGDRGSTEAFF.

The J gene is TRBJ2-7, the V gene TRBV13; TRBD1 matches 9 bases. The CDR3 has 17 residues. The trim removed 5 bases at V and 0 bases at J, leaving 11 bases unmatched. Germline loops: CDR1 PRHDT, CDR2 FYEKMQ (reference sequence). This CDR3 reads CASSNVTGTGFSYEQYF. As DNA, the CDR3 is TGTGCCAGCAGCAACGTTACCGGGACAGGGTTCTCCTACGAGCAGTACTTC.

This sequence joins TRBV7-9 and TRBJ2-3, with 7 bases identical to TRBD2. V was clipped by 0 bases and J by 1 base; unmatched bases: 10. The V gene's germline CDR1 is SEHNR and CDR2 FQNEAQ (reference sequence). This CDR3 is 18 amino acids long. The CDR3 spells CASSLAVESGVRTDTQYF. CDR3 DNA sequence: TGTGCCAGCAGCTTAGCGGTCGAGAGCGGGGTTCGCACAGATACGCAGTATTTT. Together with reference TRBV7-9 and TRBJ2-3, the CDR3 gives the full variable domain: DTGVSQNPRHKITKRGQNVTFRCDPISEHNRLYWYRQTLGQGPEFLTYFQNEAQLEKSRLLSDRFSAERPKGSFSTLEIQRTEQGDSAMYLCASSLAVESGVRTDTQYFGPGTRLTVL.

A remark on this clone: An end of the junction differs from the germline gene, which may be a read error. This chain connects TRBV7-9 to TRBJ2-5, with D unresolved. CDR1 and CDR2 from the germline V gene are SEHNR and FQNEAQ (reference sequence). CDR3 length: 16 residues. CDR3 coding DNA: TGTGCCAGCAGCTCGATCTTACCTGGCCCCCAAGAGGCCCAGTACTTC. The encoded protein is CASSSILPGPQEAQYF.

The chain's CDR3 is CASSSEQGPNSPLHF. The CDR3 coding sequence is TGTGCCAGCAGCTCGGAACAGGGGCCTAATTCACCCCTCCACTTT. The V call is TRBV5-6, the J call TRBJ1-6, with 7 bases fitting TRBD1. Germline CDR1 SGHDT, CDR2 YYEEEE. The CDR3 spans 15 residues. V trimming: 3 bases; J trimming: 6 bases; junction bases outside the gene matches: 6. The whole variable domain, remainder taken from reference TRBV5-6 and TRBJ1-6, is DAGVTQSPTHLIKTRGQQVTLRCSPKSGHDTVSWYQQALGQGPQFIFQYYEEEERQRGNFPDRFSGHQFPNYSSELNVNALLLGDSALYLCASSSEQGPNSPLHFGNGTRLTVT.

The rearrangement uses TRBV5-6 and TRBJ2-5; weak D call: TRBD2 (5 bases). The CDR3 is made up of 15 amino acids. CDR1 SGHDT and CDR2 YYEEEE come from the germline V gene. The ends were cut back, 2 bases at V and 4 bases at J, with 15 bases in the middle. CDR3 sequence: CASSLKLDGRETQYF. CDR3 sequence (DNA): TGTGCCAGCAGCTTAAAACTAGATGGTCGAGAGACCCAGTACTTC.